The 22 T cell receptor beta chains below come from one sample, sequenced in a study of response to subunit inactivated influenza vaccine. TCRdb analysed the RT-PCR reads with MiXCR anew, one entry per CDR3 protein. The sample contains 500,000 or so distinct CDR3 sequences, approximately 9.9% of which appear only once. The material was PBMCs from blood, obtained roughly 6 weeks after vaccination. These receptors originate from a man in his fifties who received an inactivated influenza vaccine.

This clonotype appeared a few times. This rearrangement joins TRBV11-2 to TRBJ1-6; D might be TRBD1 (6 bases). V lost 0 bases, J lost 6 bases, and 9 bases lay in between. CDR3 length equals 15 residues. The germline V gene encodes CDR1 SGHAT and CDR2 FQNNGV. This chain's CDR3 is CASSLETGFNSPLHF. CDR3 coding DNA: TGTGCCAGCAGCTTAGAAACAGGGTTTAATTCACCCCTCCACTTT. Full variable domain (rest looked up from reference TRBV11-2 and TRBJ1-6): EAGVAQSPRYKIIEKRQSVAFWCNPISGHATLYWYQQILGQGPKLLIQFQNNGVVDDSQLPKDRFSAERLKGVDSTLKIQPAKLEDSAVYLCASSLETGFNSPLHFGNGTRLTVT.

Only a few counts were recorded for this clonotype. The chain couples TRBV12-3 or TRBV12-4 to TRBJ1-6; no clear D. The CDR3 has 14 amino acids. Between the trimmed V and J ends, which lost 6 bases and 3 bases, there was a span of 9 bases. The CDR3 bases are TGTGCCAGCAGACATGACGGCTATAATTCACCCCTCCACTTT. It specifies CASRHDGYNSPLHF.

This clonotype has only a few counts. The V gene is TRBV7-2, the J gene TRBJ1-3, with a tentative D call TRBD1 (5 bases). CDR3 length: 15 amino acids. V lost 5 bases and J lost 1, with 12 bases in between. Germline-derived CDR1 and CDR2 are SGHTA and FQGNSA. CDR3 region: CASSPRAQSGNTIYF. In nucleotides, the CDR3 is TGTGCCAGCAGCCCCAGGGCGCAGTCTGGAAACACCATATATTTT.

The sample holds a few counts of this clonotype. The chain carries TRBV6-2 or TRBV6-3 and TRBJ2-7; TRBD2 might be the D (5 bases). CDR3 length: 17 amino acids. Germline V gives CDR1 MNHEY, CDR2 SVGEGT. Trimming cost V 6 bases and J 1 base, with 22 bases left between them. The CDR3 loop is CASSPMIERAISYEQYF. DNA for the CDR3: TGTGCCAGCAGCCCTATGATTGAGAGGGCCATATCCTACGAGCAGTACTTC.

This clonotype occurred a few times. This sequence joins TRBV6-5 and TRBJ1-3; the D is unclear. Trimming left V 2 bases short and J 3 bases short, with 8 bases between. Per the germline V gene, CDR1 is MNHEY and CDR2 is SVGAGI. This CDR3 spans 14 amino acids. This CDR3 reads CASSYLGGGNTIYF. Written as DNA, the CDR3 is TGTGCCAGCAGTTACCTAGGAGGTGGAAACACCATATATTTT.

This clonotype was observed many times. V usage is TRBV7-2 and J usage is TRBJ2-3, with TRBD2 matching over 9 bases. The V gene's germline CDR1 is SGHTA and CDR2 FQGNSA. There are 16 residues in the CDR3. Unmatched junction bases numbered 6, after V lost 0 bases and J lost 5 bases. CDR3: CASSLAWAGGVDTQYF. The CDR3 DNA is TGTGCCAGCAGCTTAGCGTGGGCGGGGGGGGTAGATACGCAGTATTTT.

This clonotype has just a few counts. This chain connects TRBV12-3 or TRBV12-4 to TRBJ2-5; TRBD2 agrees at 14 bases. The J segment lost 10 bases and the V segment lost 5 bases, leaving 6 bases of the junction unmatched. This CDR3 has 14 residues. CDR3 bases: TGTGCCAGCAGTCCCGGGACTAGCGGGAGCGACCAGTACTTC. Its translation is CASSPGTSGSDQYF.

The rearrangement links TRBV6-1 to TRBJ1-4; D is perhaps TRBD1 (5 bases). The CDR3 covers 14 residues. Trimming removed 7 bases at V and 8 bases at J, with 17 bases between. Germline CDR1 is MNHNS and CDR2 is SASEGT. The DNA of the CDR3 is TGTGCCAGCAAGGGCGGGATGGGGACGGAAAAACTGTTTTTT. This gives the protein CASKGGMGTEKLFF.

This clonotype came up a few times. V gene TRBV3-1 combines with J gene TRBJ2-1; 11 nucleotides line up with TRBD1. The germline gives CDR1 LGHDT, CDR2 YNNKEL (reference sequence). V gave up 4 bases and J gave up 7 bases; unmatched junction bases: 12. The CDR3 length is 17 residues. The CDR3: CASSLSRTGGVGNEQFF. Written as DNA, the CDR3 is TGTGCCAGCAGCCTCTCAAGGACAGGGGGCGTGGGAAATGAGCAGTTCTTC.

The V gene is TRBV7-9, the J gene TRBJ2-5; 11 bases are a match to TRBD2. V trimming: 5 bases; J trimming: 4 bases; junction bases outside the gene matches: 9. The CDR3 sequence is 16 residues long. Germline CDR1 is SEHNR and CDR2 is FQNEAQ (reference sequence). CDR3 residues: CASSEGTSGPSETQYF. The CDR3 bases are TGTGCCAGCAGCGAGGGGACTAGCGGCCCCTCAGAGACCCAGTACTTC. The full variable domain, rest sourced from reference TRBV7-9 and TRBJ2-5, is DTGVSQNPRHKITKRGQNVTFRCDPISEHNRLYWYRQTLGQGPEFLTYFQNEAQLEKSRLLSDRFSAERPKGSFSTLEIQRTEQGDSAMYLCASSEGTSGPSETQYFGPGTRLLVL.

The V gene is TRBV20-1, the J gene TRBJ2-7; 9 positions match TRBD1. Germline CDR1 DFQATT, CDR2 SNEGSKA (reference sequence). Losses at the gene ends were 0 bases for V and 2 bases for J; bases not matched to a gene: 8. The CDR3 contains 16 residues. The CDR3 loop is CSARERDRGVAYEQYF. In DNA, the CDR3 is TGCAGTGCTAGAGAAAGAGACAGGGGGGTCGCCTACGAGCAGTACTTC.

At least ten counts were recorded for this clonotype. The chain has TRBV7-2 and TRBJ2-2; no clear D gene. The germline gives CDR1 SGHTA, CDR2 FQGNSA. V was cut by 2 bases and J by 6 bases, with 7 bases left in between. The CDR3 sequence is 13 residues long. The CDR3: CASSLLYPGELFF. The CDR3, as DNA: TGTGCCAGCAGCTTACTATATCCCGGGGAGCTGTTTTTT.

The table lists this clonotype with many counts. Here the CDR3 DNA reads TGCAGTGCTAGTAAAGTAGCGGCTACCTACGAGCAGTACTTC. Its translation is CSASKVAATYEQYF. The genes are TRBV20-1 and TRBJ2-7, with TRBD2 as a possible D gene (6 bases). Germline CDR1 and CDR2: DFQATT and SNEGSKA (reference sequence). The CDR3 extends over 14 amino acids. The V gene lost 3 bases and the J gene lost 2 bases, with 14 bases spanning the gap.

This clonotype was seen more than once but under ten times. The chain links TRBV10-2 to TRBJ2-1, with TRBD2 matching 9 bases. The V gene end was trimmed by 6 bases and the J gene end by 4 bases; junction bases not matched to a gene: 7. This CDR3 contains 15 residues. Germline V gene sequence: CDR1 WSHSY, CDR2 SAAADI. DNA of the CDR3: TGCGCCAGCAGCGCCTTGCGGGGGGGGTACAATGAGCAGTTCTTC. It encodes CASSALRGGYNEQFF.

Only a few counts were recorded for this clonotype. The chain couples TRBV9 to TRBJ2-3; 9 positions agree with TRBD1. The ends lost 6 bases at V and 1 base at J; junction bases unmatched: 3. The CDR3 loop spans 14 amino acids. Germline CDR1 SGDLS, CDR2 YYNGEE. The CDR3 DNA reads as TGTGCCAGCAACAGGGACAGGGGCACAGATACGCAGTATTTT. It codes for CASNRDRGTDTQYF.

J is TRBJ1-2 and V is TRBV5-1; the match to TRBD1 covers 8 bases. The CDR3 is 13 amino acids. Germline trimming cut 4 bases from V and 5 bases from J; bases unmatched to any gene: 4. CDR1 and CDR2 (germline): SGHRS, YFSETQ. CDR3 region: CASSRTGIYGYTF. CDR3 nucleotide sequence: TGCGCCAGCAGCCGGACAGGGATTTATGGCTACACCTTC.

This clonotype has more than one count but fewer than ten. The CDR3 region has the DNA TGTGCCAGCAGTTACTCGACTCCACGGACTTACAATGAGCAGTTCTTC. Protein: CASSYSTPRTYNEQFF. The V call is TRBV6-5, the J call TRBJ2-1; perhaps TRBD2 as D (5 bases). Germline loops: CDR1 MNHEY, CDR2 SVGAGI. Trimming left V 0 bases short and J 4 bases short, with 13 bases between. The CDR3 totals 16 residues.

This clonotype turned up a few times. The rearrangement links TRBV25-1 to TRBJ1-1; D gene unclear. V lost 7 bases, J lost 3 bases, and 6 bases lay in between. Germline CDR1 and CDR2: MGHDK and SYGVNS. CDR3 size: 11 residues. DNA for the CDR3: TGTGCCAGCAAATGGCACACTGAAGCTTTCTTT. It encodes CASKWHTEAFF.

This clonotype turned up a few times. The chain has TRBV28 and TRBJ2-2, with unresolved D. CDR1 is MDHEN and CDR2 is SYDVKM in the germline V gene. This CDR3 spans 12 amino acids. The V gene lost 3 bases and the J gene lost 3 bases, with 2 bases spanning the gap. Here the CDR3 DNA reads TGTGCCAGCAGTTTCTACACCGGGGAGCTGTTTTTT. Translated, it gives CASSFYTGELFF.

The rearrangement joins TRBV27 to TRBJ2-7; 8 bases map to TRBD1. This CDR3 comprises 15 residues. The germline V gene encodes CDR1 MNHEY and CDR2 SMNVEV (reference sequence). After removal of 1 base from V and 6 bases from J, the junction contained 8 bases not matched to a gene. The DNA for the CDR3 is TGTGCCAGCAGTTTATTCGGACAGGGCTCCGGCGAGCAGTACTTC. Its translation: CASSLFGQGSGEQYF.

In its sample, this clonotype was seen a few times. This sequence joins TRBV3-1 and TRBJ2-5; D may be TRBD1 (5 bases). The CDR3 totals 13 residues. Trimming stripped 6 bases from V and 4 bases from J, with 12 bases between. Germline values: CDR1 LGHDT, CDR2 YNNKEL (reference sequence). CDR3 DNA sequence: TGTGCCAGCAGTGACAGATCCGCAGAGACCCAGTACTTC. Protein sequence: CASSDRSAETQYF.

The chain has TRBV6-2 or TRBV6-3 and TRBJ1-5, with TRBD1 as a possible D gene (5 bases). Germline V gene sequence: CDR1 MNHEY, CDR2 SVGEGT. This CDR3 is 14 amino acids long. Trimming removed 6 bases at V and 5 bases at J, with 14 bases between. CDR3 in amino acids: CASSRDRDYQPQHF. CDR3 sequence (DNA): TGTGCCAGCAGCCGGGACCGGGACTATCAGCCCCAGCATTTT.